A single sample is the source of the 30 T cell receptor beta chains below, sequenced in a study of blood T cell repertoires in COVID-19. Profiling relied on immunoSEQ multiplex PCR, and the TCRdb table lists in-frame clones only, not all of them. This sample has about 200,000 clones; approximately 84% occur once, and the top ten carry around 5%. Sequenced sample: peripheral blood. The receptor set was obtained from an elderly woman with acute or convalescent COVID-19.

This chain joins TRBV7-2 and TRBJ2-7, with D tentatively TRBD2 (5 bases). Germline CDR1 reads SGHTA; CDR2 reads FQGNSA. This CDR3 contains 14 residues. V lost 5 bases to trimming and J lost 5 bases, with 16 bases between them. CDR3: CASSPYSVSNEQYF. The CDR3 DNA reads as TGTGCCAGCAGCCCCTATAGCGTTTCTAACGAGCAGTACTTC.

V is TRBV15 and J is TRBJ1-1; D not certain. The V end was cut by 0 bases, the J end by 5 bases, with 10 bases between. CDR1 is LNHNV, CDR2 YYDKDF, per germline (reference sequence). CDR3 length equals 14 residues. Written as DNA, the CDR3 is TGTGCCACCAGCAGAGATCGCAGGATAACTGAAGCTTTCTTT. It encodes CATSRDRRITEAFF. The variable domain in full, completed from reference TRBV15 and TRBJ1-1, reads DAMVIQNPRYQVTQFGKPVTLSCSQTLNHNVMYWYQQKSSQAPKLLFHYYDKDFNNEADTPDNFQSRRPNTSFCFLDIRSPGLGDTAMYLCATSRDRRITEAFFGQGTRLTVV.

The V gene is TRBV7-9, the J gene TRBJ1-2; TRBD1 is a possible D gene (5 bases). V was pared by 0 bases and J by 8 bases, with 13 bases between. Germline values: CDR1 SEHNR, CDR2 FQNEAQ (reference sequence). The CDR3 loop spans 14 amino acids. For the CDR3, the DNA is TGTGCCAGCAGCTTAGCGCATCAGGGTCACGGCTACACCTTC. Protein: CASSLAHQGHGYTF.

The rearrangement joins TRBV29-1 to TRBJ1-2, with TRBD1 matching 9 bases. CDR3 length: 13 amino acids. Germline lookup yields CDR1 SQVTM and CDR2 ANQGSEA. V dropped 6 bases and J dropped 4; count of bases not matched to a gene: 6. The DNA for the CDR3 is TGCAGCGTGGCGGGACAGGGCGGCTATGGCTACACCTTC. Its protein product is CSVAGQGGYGYTF.

The rearrangement links TRBV7-4 to TRBJ2-5, with D possibly TRBD1 on 6 matching bases. Germline CDR1 is SGHVT and CDR2 is SQSDAQ. The CDR3 is 12 amino acids. The ends were cut back, 5 bases at V and 4 bases at J, with 8 bases in the middle. This CDR3 is CASSQGPETQYF. The CDR3 region has the DNA TGTGCCAGCAGCCAGGGGCCAGAGACCCAGTACTTC.

The chain employs TRBV19 and TRBJ2-7; 10 bases line up with TRBD2. The V gene's germline CDR1 is LNHDA and CDR2 SQIVND (reference sequence). Trimming took 4 bases from V and 7 from J; bases not matched to a gene: 7. This CDR3 contains 14 residues. CDR3 nucleotide sequence: TGTGCCAGTAGTACCCTAGCGGGAGTAGGAGAGCAGTACTTC. Protein product: CASSTLAGVGEQYF.

The rearrangement uses TRBV7-2 and TRBJ2-7; 9 bases line up with TRBD2. CDR3 length: 18 residues. The ends lost 4 bases at V and 1 base at J; junction bases unmatched: 14. Germline V gene sequence: CDR1 SGHTA, CDR2 FQGNSA. The CDR3 loop is CASSSRTFSGRSSYEQYF. DNA for the CDR3: TGTGCCAGCAGCTCAAGAACCTTTAGCGGGAGATCATCCTACGAGCAGTACTTC.

The J gene is TRBJ2-2, the V gene TRBV28; 8 positions match TRBD2. Trimming removed 3 bases from V and 0 bases from J; junction bases left unmatched: 6. Germline V lookup: CDR1 MDHEN, CDR2 SYDVKM. The CDR3 consists of 17 residues. The chain's CDR3 is CASSFYGRAPNTGELFF. The CDR3, as DNA: TGTGCCAGCAGTTTTTACGGGAGGGCCCCGAACACCGGGGAGCTGTTTTTT.

The rearrangement links TRBV19 to TRBJ1-1; tentatively, D is TRBD1 (5 bases). Germline values: CDR1 LNHDA, CDR2 SQIVND (reference sequence). Trimming removed 7 bases at V and 4 bases at J, with 10 bases between. This CDR3 has 12 amino acids. The CDR3: CASTGFGTEAFF. The CDR3 nucleotides read TGTGCCAGTACAGGGTTCGGCACTGAAGCTTTCTTT.

The chain joins TRBV6-5 to TRBJ2-7, with D hard to call. Trimming cost V 5 bases and J 4 bases, with 6 bases left between them. CDR1 and CDR2 from the germline V gene are MNHEY and SVGAGI. This CDR3 has 11 amino acids. The CDR3 reads CASSSLYEQYF. The CDR3 DNA sequence: TGTGCCAGCAGTAGCCTTTACGAGCAGTACTTC.

The rearrangement uses TRBV4-1 and TRBJ1-3, with a possible D match to TRBD1 (6 bases). The CDR3 has 18 residues. Germline V gene sequence: CDR1 MGHRA, CDR2 YSYEKL. The V gene lost 4 bases and the J gene lost 2 bases, with 21 bases spanning the gap. The CDR3 nucleotides read TGCGCCAGCAGCCTCTATGCCGGGGGGGCGCCCCCTGGAAACACCATATATTTT. It yields the protein CASSLYAGGAPPGNTIYF.

The genes are TRBV6-2 or TRBV6-3 and TRBJ1-1; D is possibly TRBD1 (5 bases). The germline V gene has CDR1 MNHEY and CDR2 SVGEGT. The CDR3 is made up of 13 amino acids. V lost 2 bases to trimming and J lost 11 bases, with 15 bases between them. CDR3 DNA: TGTGCCAGCAGTTACCAGCAGGGACTAGGGGCTTTCTTT. Protein: CASSYQQGLGAFF.

The chain is built from TRBV7-8 and TRBJ2-3, with D possibly being TRBD1 (6 bases). Per the germline V gene, CDR1 is SGHVS and CDR2 is FQNEAQ. V lost 1 base and J lost 4, with 12 bases in between. This CDR3 has 15 amino acids. CDR3 protein: CASSLDWGRSDTQYF. CDR3 nucleotide sequence: TGTGCCAGCAGCTTAGATTGGGGGCGTTCAGATACGCAGTATTTT.

V and J are TRBV6-6 and TRBJ2-7; TRBD1 aligns across 9 bases. Germline loops: CDR1 MNHNY, CDR2 SVGAGI (reference sequence). The CDR3 is 14 amino acids. Trimming cost V 5 bases and J 3 bases; bases outside gene matches: 5. In DNA form, the CDR3 reads TGTGCCAGCAGTACCCCGACAGGGGGCTACGAGCAGTACTTC. Translated, it gives CASSTPTGGYEQYF.

V gene TRBV18 combines with J gene TRBJ1-5, with D possibly TRBD1 on 5 matching bases. Trimming pared 1 base from V and 1 base from J, leaving 11 bases between. This CDR3 spans 16 amino acids. CDR1 and CDR2 (germline): KGHSH, LQKENI. The CDR3: CASSPQGLRSNQPQHF. In nucleotides, the CDR3 is TGTGCCAGCTCACCACAGGGGTTACGCAGCAATCAGCCCCAGCATTTT.

The chain is built from TRBV5-1 and TRBJ2-7, with D unresolved. Between the trimmed V and J ends, which lost 0 bases and 8 bases, there was a span of 15 bases. Germline V lookup: CDR1 SGHRS, CDR2 YFSETQ. The CDR3 consists of 14 residues. The CDR3 coding sequence is TGCGCCAGCAGCTTGGAAGGAGATACGTTCCAGCAGTACTTC. It yields the protein CASSLEGDTFQQYF.

V is TRBV7-2 and J is TRBJ2-1; 7 nucleotides match TRBD1. V was clipped by 8 bases and J by 5 bases; unmatched bases: 9. The CDR3 covers 14 residues. CDR1 is SGHTA and CDR2 is FQGNSA in the germline V gene. The CDR3 region is CASRWDREHNEQFF. DNA for the CDR3: TGTGCCAGCCGCTGGGACAGAGAACACAATGAGCAGTTCTTC.

The CDR3 bases are TGTGCCAGTAGTATAGATCTCCCCAGCGGCCATACTTACGAGCAGTACTTC. Encoded protein: CASSIDLPSGHTYEQYF. The rearrangement links TRBV19 to TRBJ2-7; possibly TRBD2 for D (5 bases). V lost 0 bases and J lost 4, with 19 bases in between. The CDR3 spans 17 residues. Germline assignment: CDR1 LNHDA and CDR2 SQIVND (reference sequence).

The J gene is TRBJ2-4, the V gene TRBV18, with 8 bases matching TRBD1. The length of the CDR3 is 16 residues. With 1 base clipped from V and 3 bases from J, the junction kept 5 bases outside the gene matches. The germline V gene has CDR1 KGHSH and CDR2 LQKENI. The CDR3 nucleotides read TGTGCCAGCTCACCACTTGGGGGGACAGGCAAAAACATTCAGTACTTC. It translates to CASSPLGGTGKNIQYF.

This chain joins TRBV19 and TRBJ2-1; TRBD1 aligns across 8 bases. The CDR3 length is 15 residues. The V gene end was trimmed by 5 bases and the J gene end by 6 bases; junction bases not matched to a gene: 9. CDR1 is LNHDA and CDR2 is SQIVND in the germline V gene (reference sequence). In nucleotides, the CDR3 is TGTGCCAGTAGTGCAACAGGGGGAGGAGGCAATGAGCAGTTCTTC. This translates into CASSATGGGGNEQFF.

V usage is TRBV11-3 and J usage is TRBJ2-3, with unresolved D. Germline loops: CDR1 SGHNT, CDR2 YENEEA. This CDR3 has 14 residues. Between the trimmed V and J ends, which lost 5 bases and 2 bases, there was a span of 11 bases. CDR3 protein: CASSEQSHTDTQYF. The CDR3 region has the DNA TGTGCCAGCAGCGAACAGTCCCACACAGATACGCAGTATTTT.

The CDR3 spells CASSDEGGRFYEQYF. CDR3 sequence (DNA): TGTGCCAGCAGTGACGAGGGAGGGCGATTCTACGAGCAGTACTTC. The chain couples TRBV2 to TRBJ2-7; the match to TRBD2 covers 7 bases. The germline gives CDR1 SNHLY, CDR2 FYNNEI. This CDR3 spans 15 amino acids. The junction had 8 bases not matched to a gene; V was cut back by 3 bases and J by 3 bases.

This chain joins TRBV5-8 and TRBJ2-3, with 9 nucleotides matching TRBD2. The CDR3 extends over 14 amino acids. CDR1 is SGHTS and CDR2 is YDEGEE in the germline V gene. J gave up 4 bases and V 3 bases, and 3 bases lay outside the gene matches. This CDR3 reads CASSSGLAPDTQYF. The CDR3 region has the DNA TGTGCCAGCAGCTCGGGACTAGCCCCAGATACGCAGTATTTT.

This chain links TRBV12-3 or TRBV12-4 with TRBJ2-7; D gene ambiguous. V was shortened by 4 bases and J by 3 bases, with 7 bases between the two germline ends. The CDR3 consists of 12 residues. The CDR3 loop is CASSYASYEQYF. The CDR3 bases are TGTGCCAGCAGTTACGCTAGCTACGAGCAGTACTTC.

The V and J genes are TRBV25-1 and TRBJ2-7, with D possibly being TRBD1 (5 bases). V was shortened by 5 bases and J by 5 bases, with 13 bases between the two germline ends. The CDR3 extends over 13 amino acids. CDR1 is MGHDK and CDR2 is SYGVNS in the germline V gene. The chain's CDR3 is CASSQGALHEQYF. Written as DNA, the CDR3 is TGTGCCAGCAGTCAAGGGGCCCTACACGAGCAGTACTTC.

The chain recombines TRBV7-8 with TRBJ2-7; weak D call: TRBD1 (5 bases). V was shortened by 4 bases and J by 6 bases, with 13 bases between the two germline ends. Per germline, CDR1 SGHVS and CDR2 FQNEAQ. This CDR3 contains 13 residues. CDR3 amino acids: CASSYQGSGEQYF. CDR3 coding DNA: TGTGCCAGCAGCTACCAGGGTTCGGGCGAGCAGTACTTC. Using reference TRBV7-8 and TRBJ2-7 for the parts outside the CDR3, the full variable domain is GAGVSQSPRYKVAKRGQDVALRCDPISGHVSLFWYQQALGQGPEFLTYFQNEAQLDKSGLPSDRFFAERPEGSVSTLKIQRTQQEDSAVYLCASSYQGSGEQYFGPGTRLTVT.

V is TRBV21-1 and J is TRBJ2-2; the listed D gene, TRBD1, was not tested against the DNA. TRBV21-1 is given as a pseudogene. The CDR3 loop spans 22 amino acids. CDR3 sequence (DNA): TGTGCCAGCAGCACCATGGGGAGGGGACAGGAGGATCCCACCGCGAACACCGGGGAGCTGTTTTTT. This gives the protein CASSTMGRGQEDPTANTGELFF.

The chain is built from TRBV9 and TRBJ2-3; possible D gene TRBD2, 6 bases. The V gene's germline CDR1 is SGDLS and CDR2 YYNGEE. The V gene lost 3 bases and the J gene lost 10 bases, with 21 bases spanning the gap. This CDR3 contains 15 residues. CDR3 region: CASSAAQRALNAQYF. DNA of the CDR3: TGTGCCAGCAGCGCCGCCCAGCGGGCCCTTAATGCGCAGTATTTT. The variable domain in full, completed from reference TRBV9 and TRBJ2-3, reads DSGVTQTPKHLITATGQRVTLRCSPRSGDLSVYWYQQSLDQGLQFLIQYYNGEERAKGNILERFSAQQFPDLHSELNLSSLELGDSALYFCASSAAQRALNAQYFGPGTRLTVL.

V is TRBV18 and J is TRBJ1-1; TRBD1 agrees at 8 bases. The CDR3 totals 14 residues. V shed 5 bases, J shed 5 bases, and the junction held 7 bases outside the gene matches. Germline-derived CDR1 and CDR2 are KGHSH and LQKENI. DNA of the CDR3: TGTGCCAGCTCAACATCGGACAGGGAGACTGAAGCTTTCTTT. It codes for CASSTSDRETEAFF.

CDR3 sequence (DNA): TGTGCCAGTAGTATTCGACAGAACACTGAAGCTTTCTTT. Protein sequence: CASSIRQNTEAFF. The V and J genes are TRBV19 and TRBJ1-1; D unclear. The CDR3 consists of 13 residues. V lost 3 bases and J 1 base, leaving 6 bases between the germline ends. Germline V CDR1 and CDR2: LNHDA, SQIVND (reference sequence). The full variable domain, its missing parts supplied by reference TRBV19 and TRBJ1-1, is DGGITQSPKYLFRKEGQNVTLSCEQNLNHDAMYWYRQDPGQGLRLIYYSQIVNDFQKGDIAEGYSVSREKKESFPLTVTSAQKNPTAFYLCASSIRQNTEAFFGQGTRLTVV.